One and the same sample provided the 16 T cell receptor beta chains below, sequenced in a study of Graves' ophthalmopathy and Graves' hyperthyroidism. RNA transcripts provided the template for amplifying TCR beta CDR3 regions. HTBI primers were used in a first-round RT-PCR, which preceded a second-round multiplex PCR. MiXCR, run by TCRdb on the multiplex PCR reads, gives a single entry per CDR3 protein. Of about 410,000 distinct CDR3 sequences listed, approximately 20% are singletons. The sequenced sample was peripheral blood. The receptors originated from a woman aged 18-35 years with Graves' ophthalmopathy.

This clonotype was observed many times. V usage is TRBV6-1 and J usage is TRBJ2-5; 10 nucleotides line up with TRBD2. Germline CDR1 MNHNS, CDR2 SASEGT. The CDR3 covers 18 residues. V lost 0 bases and J lost 0; bases outside the gene matches: 7. The CDR3 DNA sequence: TGTGCCAGCAGTGAAGCGCGGGATAGCGGGAGGTACCAAGAGACCCAGTACTTC. Translated: CASSEARDSGRYQETQYF.

This clonotype was recorded at least ten times. The chain has TRBV6-2 or TRBV6-3 and TRBJ2-2; 11 nucleotides line up with TRBD2. Germline trimming cut 6 bases from V and 6 bases from J; bases unmatched to any gene: 3. The germline CDR1 and CDR2 sequences are MNHEY and SVGEGT. CDR3 size: 14 residues. The CDR3 sequence is CASRELAGAGELFF. DNA of the CDR3: TGTGCCAGCAGAGAACTAGCGGGAGCCGGGGAGCTGTTTTTT.

At least ten counts were recorded for this clonotype. The chain links TRBV6-1 to TRBJ2-2; 8 positions match TRBD2. Germline V gene data show CDR1 as MNHNS and CDR2 as SASEGT. V lost 6 bases and J lost 2; bases outside the gene matches: 8. The CDR3 extends over 16 amino acids. The CDR3 DNA is TGTGCCAGCAGCCAAAGGAGCGGGAGTAACACCGGGGAGCTGTTTTTT. It specifies CASSQRSGSNTGELFF.

This clonotype was counted many times. The CDR3 DNA sequence: TGCAGTGCTAGTCAACAGGGCTTGGGCAATCAGCCCCAGCATTTT. Its protein is CSASQQGLGNQPQHF. The chain recombines TRBV20-1 with TRBJ1-5, with a tentative D call TRBD1 (6 bases). CDR1 DFQATT and CDR2 SNEGSKA come from the germline V gene (reference sequence). The V end lost 3 bases, the J end lost 2 bases, and 14 bases lay between the germline ends. This CDR3 has 15 residues.

There are many counts of this clonotype. Relative to the germline gene, one junction end is altered; a read error may explain this. The chain couples TRBV20-1 to TRBJ2-5, with TRBD2 matching over 13 bases. The CDR3 length is 11 residues. Germline CDR1 reads DFQATT; CDR2 reads SNEGSKA (reference sequence). CDR3 region: CSARAGTSGNF. The CDR3 region has the DNA TGCAGTGCTAGAGCGGGGACTAGCGGGAACTTC.

This clonotype was observed at least ten times. The V call is TRBV11-2, the J call TRBJ2-3; D uncertain. V was pared by 5 bases and J by 0 bases, with 18 bases between. The CDR3 is 17 residues long. The germline gives CDR1 SGHAT, CDR2 FQNNGV. CDR3 sequence: CASSLQPLQTSTDTQYF. The DNA of the CDR3 is TGTGCCAGCAGCCTCCAGCCACTTCAAACTAGCACAGATACGCAGTATTTT.

The chain has TRBV2 and TRBJ2-7, with a possible D match to TRBD2 (5 bases). The V and J ends lost 4 bases and 5 bases respectively, with 15 bases between them. Germline CDR1 and CDR2: SNHLY and FYNNEI. This CDR3 contains 14 residues. The CDR3 sequence is CASSGTRGYHEQYF. The CDR3 nucleotides read TGTGCCAGCAGTGGGACCAGAGGGTACCACGAGCAGTACTTC.

At least ten counts were recorded for this clonotype. The rearrangement uses TRBV4-2 and TRBJ2-7; D gene ambiguous. The CDR3 spans 12 residues. CDR1 and CDR2 from the germline V gene are LGHNA and YNFKEQ. Trimming shortened V by 0 bases and J by 5 bases, and 5 bases separated the two germline ends. The CDR3 DNA sequence: TGTGCCAGCAGCCAAGATGGGGACGAGCAGTACTTC. Protein product: CASSQDGDEQYF.

This clonotype was recorded many times. This sequence joins TRBV7-3 and TRBJ2-3, with 7 positions matching TRBD2. The V and J ends lost 0 bases and 3 bases, in that order; junction bases with no gene match: 6. CDR1 is SGHTA, CDR2 FQGTGA, per germline. The CDR3 spans 16 residues. DNA of the CDR3: TGTGCCAGCAGCTTAACGAGCGGGGAGGTGACAGATACGCAGTATTTT. Translating it yields CASSLTSGEVTDTQYF.

This clonotype has at least ten counts. The chain carries TRBV10-3 and TRBJ1-2; D unclear. V was shortened by 3 bases and J by 3 bases, with 11 bases between the two germline ends. Per germline, CDR1 ENHRY and CDR2 SYGVKD. This CDR3 comprises 14 residues. The DNA of the CDR3 is TGTGCCATCAGTGACGCGGGCGCCGACTATGGCTACACCTTC. Translation: CAISDAGADYGYTF.

Ten or more counts support this clonotype. The rearrangement joins TRBV9 to TRBJ2-7; weak D call: TRBD1 (6 bases). This CDR3 comprises 15 residues. Per germline, CDR1 SGDLS and CDR2 YYNGEE. V was pared by 4 bases and J by 3 bases, with 17 bases between. The CDR3 region is CASSKAGTSHYEQYF. The CDR3 DNA reads TGTGCCAGCAGCAAAGCCGGGACAAGCCACTACGAGCAGTACTTC.

This sequence joins TRBV6-5 and TRBJ1-1; no clear D. V shed 2 bases and J shed 4 bases, with 8 bases lying between them. Germline assignment: CDR1 MNHEY and CDR2 SVGAGI. The CDR3 loop spans 13 amino acids. The CDR3 region is CASSYVSGTEAFF. DNA of the CDR3: TGTGCCAGCAGTTACGTGTCGGGCACTGAAGCTTTCTTT.

This chain uses TRBV7-8 with TRBJ1-1; no reliable D call. The germline V gene has CDR1 SGHVS and CDR2 FQNEAQ. V was cut by 6 bases and J by 1 base, with 9 bases left in between. The CDR3 has 13 residues. CDR3 protein: CASRYDTNTEAFF. The CDR3 DNA is TGTGCCAGCAGATACGACACGAACACTGAAGCTTTCTTT.

The chain uses TRBV6-2 or TRBV6-3 and TRBJ2-7; no clear D. The CDR3 runs 16 residues. Trimming left V 4 bases short and J 3 bases short, with 19 bases between. CDR1 and CDR2 (germline): MNHEY, SVGEGT. The CDR3 is CASSSLVGQVLYEQYF. The CDR3 DNA reads as TGTGCCAGCAGTTCCCTGGTAGGGCAGGTTCTCTACGAGCAGTACTTC.

In its sample, this clonotype was seen many times. V gene TRBV6-5 combines with J gene TRBJ2-7; 7 bases are shared with TRBD2. The CDR3 totals 13 residues. Trimming took 7 bases from V and 3 from J; bases not matched to a gene: 6. Per germline, CDR1 MNHEY and CDR2 SVGAGI. The CDR3 sequence: CASKGGGVYEQYF. Written as DNA, the CDR3 is TGTGCCAGCAAGGGCGGGGGTGTCTACGAGCAGTACTTC.

CDR3 sequence (DNA): TGCGCCAGCAGCCAAGATCCAGCAGAGGCTGGTGGCTACACCTTC. It is translated as CASSQDPAEAGGYTF. The chain links TRBV4-1 to TRBJ1-2; D gene uncertain. From germline, CDR1 is MGHRA and CDR2 YSYEKL. The CDR3 is 15 amino acids. V was cut by 0 bases and J by 7 bases, with 15 bases left in between.